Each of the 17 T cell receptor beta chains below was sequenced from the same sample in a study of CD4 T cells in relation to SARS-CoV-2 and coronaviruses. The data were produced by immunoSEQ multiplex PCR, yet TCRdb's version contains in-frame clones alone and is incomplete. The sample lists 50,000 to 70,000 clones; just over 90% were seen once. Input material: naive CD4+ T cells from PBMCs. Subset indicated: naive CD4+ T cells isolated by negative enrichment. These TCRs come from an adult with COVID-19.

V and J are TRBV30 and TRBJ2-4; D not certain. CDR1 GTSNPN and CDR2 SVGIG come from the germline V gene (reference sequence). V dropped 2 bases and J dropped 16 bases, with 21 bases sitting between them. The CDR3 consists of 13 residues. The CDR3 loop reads CAWSNRALPKSYF. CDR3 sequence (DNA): TGTGCCTGGAGTAACCGGGCTCTCCCTAAATCTTACTTC. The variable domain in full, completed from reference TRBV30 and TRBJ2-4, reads SQTIHQWPATLVQPVGSPLSLECTVEGTSNPNLYWYRQAAGRGLQLLFYSVGIGQISSEVPQNLSASRPQDRQFILSSKKLLLSDSGFYLCAWSNRALPKSYFGAGTRLSVL.

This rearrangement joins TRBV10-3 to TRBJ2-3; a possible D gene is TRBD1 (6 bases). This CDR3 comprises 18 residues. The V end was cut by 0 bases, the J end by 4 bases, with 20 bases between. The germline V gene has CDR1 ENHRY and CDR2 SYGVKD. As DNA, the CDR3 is TGTGCCATCAGTGAGTCTCCAAACAGGGCCGCCGGCCCAGATACGCAGTATTTT. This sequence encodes CAISESPNRAAGPDTQYF.

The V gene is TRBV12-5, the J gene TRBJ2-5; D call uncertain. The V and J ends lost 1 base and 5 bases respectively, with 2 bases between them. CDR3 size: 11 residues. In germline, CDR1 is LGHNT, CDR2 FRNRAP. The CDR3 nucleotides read TGTGCTAGTGGTTTGGGTGAGACCCAGTACTTC. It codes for CASGLGETQYF.

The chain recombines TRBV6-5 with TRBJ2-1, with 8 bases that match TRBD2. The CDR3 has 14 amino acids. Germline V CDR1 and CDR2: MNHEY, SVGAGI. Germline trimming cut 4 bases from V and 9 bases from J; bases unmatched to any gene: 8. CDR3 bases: TGTGCCAGCAGTTCTTGGACTAGCCGGAGTGAGCAGTTCTTC. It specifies CASSSWTSRSEQFF.

CDR3 coding DNA: TGTGCCATCTACGACAGGGAGCGATACGAGCAGTACTTC. Translation: CAIYDRERYEQYF. V is TRBV10-3 and J is TRBJ2-7; TRBD1 agrees at 7 bases. This CDR3 has 13 residues. Germline CDR1 and CDR2: ENHRY and SYGVKD. V shed 8 bases, J shed 4 bases, and the junction held 8 bases outside the gene matches.

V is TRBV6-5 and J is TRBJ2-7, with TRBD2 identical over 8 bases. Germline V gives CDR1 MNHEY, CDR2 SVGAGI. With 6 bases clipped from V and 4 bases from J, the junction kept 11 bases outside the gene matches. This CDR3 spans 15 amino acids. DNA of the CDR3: TGTGCCAGCAGCCCCGAGACGGGAGGGAGTTACGAGCAGTACTTC. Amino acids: CASSPETGGSYEQYF.

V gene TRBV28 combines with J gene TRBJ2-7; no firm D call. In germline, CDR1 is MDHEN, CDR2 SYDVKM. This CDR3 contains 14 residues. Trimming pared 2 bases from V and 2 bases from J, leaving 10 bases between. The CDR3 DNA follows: TGTGCCAGCAGTTTACCCGACGGAACCTACGAGCAGTACTTC. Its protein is CASSLPDGTYEQYF. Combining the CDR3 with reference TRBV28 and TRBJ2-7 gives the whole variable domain DVKVTQSSRYLVKRTGEKVFLECVQDMDHENMFWYRQDPGLGLRLIYFSYDVKMKEKGDIPEGYSVSREKKERFSLILESASTNQTSMYLCASSLPDGTYEQYFGPGTRLTVT.

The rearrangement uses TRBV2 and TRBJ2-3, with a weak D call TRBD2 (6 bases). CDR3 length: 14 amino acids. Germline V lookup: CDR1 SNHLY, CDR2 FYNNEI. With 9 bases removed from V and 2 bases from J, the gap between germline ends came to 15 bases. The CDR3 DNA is TGTGCCAGTTCCCGGGAGCAATCCACAGATACGCAGTATTTT. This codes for CASSREQSTDTQYF. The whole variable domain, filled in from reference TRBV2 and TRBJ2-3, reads EPEVTQTPSHQVTQMGQEVILRCVPISNHLYFYWYRQILGQKVEFLVSFYNNEISEKSEIFDDQFSVERPDGSNFTLKIRSTKLEDSAMYFCASSREQSTDTQYFGPGTRLTVL.

The CDR3 loop reads CASSPIGGNYGYTF. In nucleotides, the CDR3 is TGTGCCAGCAGCCCCATTGGGGGGAACTATGGCTACACCTTC. The chain uses TRBV6-6 and TRBJ1-2; D is perhaps TRBD1 (5 bases). This CDR3 has 14 amino acids. V was clipped by 6 bases and J by 2 bases, with 13 bases between them. Germline CDR1 reads MNHNY; CDR2 reads SVGAGI (reference sequence).

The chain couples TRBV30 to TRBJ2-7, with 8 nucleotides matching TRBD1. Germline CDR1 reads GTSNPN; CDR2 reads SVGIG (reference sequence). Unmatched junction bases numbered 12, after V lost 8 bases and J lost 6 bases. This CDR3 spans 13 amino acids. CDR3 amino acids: CAGQGSPLREQYF. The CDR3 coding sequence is TGTGCCGGACAGGGATCTCCCCTACGCGAGCAGTACTTC.

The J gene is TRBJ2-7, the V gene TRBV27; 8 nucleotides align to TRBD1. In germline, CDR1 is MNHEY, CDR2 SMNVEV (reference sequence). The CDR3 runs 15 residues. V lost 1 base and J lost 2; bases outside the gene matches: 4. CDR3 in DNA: TGTGCCAGCAGTTTATTTGGGACAGGACCCTACGAGCAGTACTTC. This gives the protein CASSLFGTGPYEQYF.

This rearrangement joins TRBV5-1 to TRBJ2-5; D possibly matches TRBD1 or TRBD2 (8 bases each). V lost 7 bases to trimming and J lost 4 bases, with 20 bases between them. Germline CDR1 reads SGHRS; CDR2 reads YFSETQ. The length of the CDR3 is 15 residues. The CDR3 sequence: CASRGGQAVGETQYF. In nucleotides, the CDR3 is TGCGCCAGCCGGGGGGGACAGGCCGTTGGAGAGACCCAGTACTTC.

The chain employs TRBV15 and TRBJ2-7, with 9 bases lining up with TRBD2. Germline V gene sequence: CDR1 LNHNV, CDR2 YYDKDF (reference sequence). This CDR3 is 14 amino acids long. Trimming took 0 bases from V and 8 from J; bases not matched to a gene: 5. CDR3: CATSRDFSGSQQYF. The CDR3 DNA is TGTGCCACCAGCAGAGATTTTAGCGGGAGCCAGCAGTACTTC.

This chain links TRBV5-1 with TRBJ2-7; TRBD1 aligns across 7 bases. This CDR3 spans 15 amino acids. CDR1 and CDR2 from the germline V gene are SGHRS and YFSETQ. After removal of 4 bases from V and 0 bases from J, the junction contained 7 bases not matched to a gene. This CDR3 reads CASSGTGTVSYEQYF. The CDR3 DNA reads TGCGCCAGCAGCGGGACCGGGACAGTCTCCTACGAGCAGTACTTC.

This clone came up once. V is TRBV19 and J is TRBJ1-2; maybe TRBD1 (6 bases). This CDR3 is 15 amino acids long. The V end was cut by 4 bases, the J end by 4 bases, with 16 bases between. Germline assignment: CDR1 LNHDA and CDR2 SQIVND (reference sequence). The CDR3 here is CASSTHRETPYGYTF. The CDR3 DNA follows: TGTGCCAGTAGTACCCACAGGGAGACTCCCTATGGCTACACCTTC.

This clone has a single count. This CDR3 reads CASRRRDRETQYF. The CDR3 bases are TGTGCCAGCAGAAGGCGAGACCGGGAGACCCAGTACTTC. This rearrangement joins TRBV5-6 to TRBJ2-5; D gene uncertain. There are 13 residues in the CDR3. In germline, CDR1 is SGHDT, CDR2 YYEEEE. Trimming cost V 5 bases and J 5 bases, with 13 bases left between them.

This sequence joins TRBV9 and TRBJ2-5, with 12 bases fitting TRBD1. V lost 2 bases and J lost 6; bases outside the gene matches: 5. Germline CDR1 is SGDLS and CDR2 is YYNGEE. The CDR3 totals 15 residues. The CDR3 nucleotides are TGTGCCAGCAGCGTGGGACAGGGGGCGTTGAAGACCCAGTACTTC. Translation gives CASSVGQGALKTQYF.